A single sample is the source of the 31 T cell receptor beta chains below, sequenced in a study of T cells in Graves' hyperthyroidism and ophthalmopathy. Using RNA transcripts as the source, TCR beta CDR3 regions were amplified. TCR CDR3 regions were first amplified by RT-PCR with HTBI primers. TCRdb re-derived calls from the multiplex PCR reads in MiXCR, one entry per CDR3 protein. The sample consists of about 420,000 distinct CDR3 sequences, around 13% of them appearing once. Sequenced material: blood. Receptor source: a woman younger than 30 with Graves' hyperthyroidism.

Many counts were recorded for this clonotype. The rearrangement links TRBV11-2 to TRBJ2-7; D gene ambiguous. The CDR3 is made up of 14 amino acids. Germline V gene lookup returns CDR1 SGHAT and CDR2 FQNNGV. The V end lost 3 bases, the J end lost 1 base, and 10 bases lay between the germline ends. The CDR3 DNA follows: TGTGCCAGCAGCTTCGGAACCAGTTCCTACGAGCAGTACTTC. This codes for CASSFGTSSYEQYF.

The chain employs TRBV12-5 and TRBJ2-2; D possibly corresponds to TRBD1 (7 bases). CDR1 is LGHNT, CDR2 FRNRAP, per germline. The CDR3 covers 19 residues. Trimming cost V 0 bases and J 0 bases, with 17 bases left between them. The CDR3 spells CASGLVLPTGTPNTGELFF. Written as DNA, the CDR3 is TGTGCTAGTGGTTTGGTACTCCCGACAGGGACTCCGAACACCGGGGAGCTGTTTTTT.

This clonotype was detected only a few times. The genes are TRBV5-1 and TRBJ2-5; no firm D call. Germline CDR1 and CDR2: SGHRS and YFSETQ. Trimming cost V 7 bases and J 0 bases, with 7 bases left between them. This CDR3 comprises 12 residues. CDR3: CASRRNQETQYF. CDR3 in DNA: TGCGCCAGCCGCAGGAACCAAGAGACCCAGTACTTC. Combining the CDR3 with reference TRBV5-1 and TRBJ2-5 gives the whole variable domain KAGVTQTPRYLIKTRGQQVTLSCSPISGHRSVSWYQQTPGQGLQFLFEYFSETQRNKGNFPGRFSGRQFSNSRSEMNVSTLELGDSALYLCASRRNQETQYFGPGTRLLVL.

The rearrangement joins TRBV28 to TRBJ1-3, with D hard to call. Germline V gene lookup returns CDR1 MDHEN and CDR2 SYDVKM. The CDR3 is 13 amino acids. Trimming pared 4 bases from V and 5 bases from J, leaving 9 bases between. In nucleotides, the CDR3 is TGTGCCAGCAGTTCCCGGCGGAGAAACACCATATATTTT. Translation gives CASSSRRRNTIYF.

This clonotype was seen at least ten times. The rearrangement links TRBV20-1 to TRBJ1-1; 12 bases are shared with TRBD1. Per the germline V gene, CDR1 is DFQATT and CDR2 is SNEGSKA (reference sequence). V gave up 1 base and J gave up 4 bases; unmatched junction bases: 7. CDR3 length: 16 amino acids. The CDR3 here is CSARGMGQGATTEAFF. CDR3 DNA sequence: TGCAGTGCTAGAGGAATGGGACAGGGGGCCACCACTGAAGCTTTCTTT.

This clonotype appeared many times. The V gene is TRBV9, the J gene TRBJ1-1; no clear D. The CDR3 contains 14 residues. With 0 bases removed from V and 1 base from J, the gap between germline ends came to 7 bases. Germline CDR1 is SGDLS and CDR2 is YYNGEE. CDR3 DNA: TGTGCCAGCAGCGTAGACGTCACGAACACTGAAGCTTTCTTT. It specifies CASSVDVTNTEAFF.

The table lists this clonotype with a count of one. This clone may be a read error of a much larger clone one base away. The chain is built from TRBV28 and TRBJ2-1; 8 bases fit TRBD2. The J call could be wrong; TRBJ2-7 is a better fit for the DNA end. The CDR3 contains 15 residues. The germline CDR1 and CDR2 sequences are MDHEN and SYDVKM. The CDR3: CASSLLREAYNEQYF. The CDR3 nucleotides read TGTGCCAGCAGTTTATTGCGGGAGGCTTACAATGAGCAGTACTTC.

This chain uses TRBV28 with TRBJ1-2; D perhaps matches TRBD1 (6 bases). Germline CDR1 and CDR2: MDHEN and SYDVKM. CDR3 size: 12 residues. Trimming pared 3 bases from V and 14 bases from J, leaving 16 bases between. The CDR3 DNA reads as TGTGCCAGCAGTTTCCTTGACAGGCCCCTAACCTTC. Translated, it gives CASSFLDRPLTF.

Many counts were recorded for this clonotype. This CDR3 is CATSDSGTEDGELFF. CDR3 DNA: TGTGCCACCAGTGACAGCGGGACCGAGGACGGGGAGCTGTTTTTT. The chain links TRBV24-1 to TRBJ2-2, with 7 bases identical to TRBD2. V lost 4 bases, J lost 7 bases, and 8 bases stayed unmatched. The CDR3 totals 15 residues. The germline gives CDR1 KGHDR, CDR2 SFDVKD.

This chain joins TRBV11-2 and TRBJ2-1; D possibly corresponds to TRBD1 (6 bases). Germline V gives CDR1 SGHAT, CDR2 FQNNGV. The CDR3 spans 16 residues. Trimming stripped 5 bases from V and 1 base from J, with 15 bases between. The CDR3 nucleotides are TGTGCCAGCAGCGCCGCACAGGGCCCTTCCTACAATGAGCAGTTCTTC. Translating gives CASSAAQGPSYNEQFF. Drawing the rest from reference TRBV11-2 and TRBJ2-1, the complete variable domain is EAGVAQSPRYKIIEKRQSVAFWCNPISGHATLYWYQQILGQGPKLLIQFQNNGVVDDSQLPKDRFSAERLKGVDSTLKIQPAKLEDSAVYLCASSAAQGPSYNEQFFGPGTRLTVL.

The sample holds a few counts of this clonotype. V usage is TRBV7-6 and J usage is TRBJ2-1; 10 bases agree with TRBD2. Germline-derived CDR1 and CDR2 are SGHVS and FNYEAQ. This CDR3 is built from 18 residues. V lost 3 bases and J lost 3; bases outside the gene matches: 11. The CDR3 DNA reads TGTGCCAGCAGCTTCCGGGCTAGCGGGAGAGCTTACTACAATGAGCAGTTCTTC. Its translation: CASSFRASGRAYYNEQFF.

In this sample, this clonotype turned up many times. The chain recombines TRBV7-2 with TRBJ2-2; 12 bases map to TRBD2. The V gene's germline CDR1 is SGHTA and CDR2 FQGNSA. This CDR3 contains 17 residues. Germline trimming cut 4 bases from V and 5 bases from J; bases unmatched to any gene: 8. The CDR3 DNA follows: TGTGCCAGCAGCTCGCCGCTAGCGGGAGGGCCGACCGGGGAGCTGTTTTTT. Its protein is CASSSPLAGGPTGELFF.

A single count supports this clonotype. Being one base from a much bigger clone, this may be a read error. The gene calls are TRBV5-1 and TRBJ2-2; perhaps TRBD1 as D (5 bases). CDR1 and CDR2 (germline): SGHRS, YFSETQ. Trimming took off 2 bases at V and 5 bases at J, with 10 bases between the two ends. The CDR3 has 14 residues. For the CDR3, the DNA is TGCGCCAGCAGCTTACCACAGGAAACCGGGGAGCTGTTTTTT. Protein sequence: CASSLPQETGELFF.

The sample holds many counts of this clonotype. V gene TRBV12-5 combines with J gene TRBJ2-7, with D perhaps matching TRBD2 (5 bases). The germline CDR1 and CDR2 sequences are LGHNT and FRNRAP. This CDR3 comprises 14 residues. The V gene lost 1 base and the J gene lost 3 bases, with 10 bases spanning the gap. The CDR3 region has the DNA TGTGCTAGTGGTTTGGCGTCGGGAAGCTACGAGCAGTACTTC. Its translation is CASGLASGSYEQYF.

There are a few counts of this clonotype. The J gene is TRBJ2-1, the V gene TRBV19; 8 bases map to TRBD2. This CDR3 comprises 15 residues. Germline CDR1 LNHDA, CDR2 SQIVND (reference sequence). Unmatched junction bases numbered 1, after V lost 1 base and J lost 2 bases. This chain's CDR3 is CASSIGLAPYNEQFF. CDR3 DNA sequence: TGTGCCAGTAGTATAGGACTAGCGCCCTACAATGAGCAGTTCTTC.

This clonotype occurred many times. J is TRBJ1-2 and V is TRBV28, with a weak D call TRBD1 (6 bases). This CDR3 contains 16 residues. Trimming left V 6 bases short and J 2 bases short, with 19 bases between. Per germline, CDR1 MDHEN and CDR2 SYDVKM. CDR3 loop: CASSLEFTGQNYGYTF. CDR3 in DNA: TGTGCCAGCAGCCTTGAATTTACAGGGCAGAACTATGGCTACACCTTC.

The J gene is TRBJ2-1, the V gene TRBV27; no firm D call. Germline lookup yields CDR1 MNHEY and CDR2 SMNVEV (reference sequence). V lost 3 bases to trimming and J lost 4 bases, with 13 bases between them. This CDR3 is built from 15 residues. CDR3 in DNA: TGTGCCAGCAGTTTTCGTCGGGTTCTATACAATGAGCAGTTCTTC. Its translation is CASSFRRVLYNEQFF.

The table lists this clonotype with many counts. The CDR3 nucleotides are TGTGCCAGCAGCTTAGAAAGAGCGGGAGTGTTGAATGAGCAGTTCTTC. Translation gives CASSLERAGVLNEQFF. The chain employs TRBV11-2 and TRBJ2-1, with 8 bases aligning to TRBD2. This CDR3 is built from 16 residues. The germline CDR1 and CDR2 sequences are SGHAT and FQNNGV. V lost 0 bases and J lost 7; bases outside the gene matches: 8. The full variable domain, in which reference TRBV11-2 and TRBJ2-1 provide the parts outside the CDR3, is EAGVAQSPRYKIIEKRQSVAFWCNPISGHATLYWYQQILGQGPKLLIQFQNNGVVDDSQLPKDRFSAERLKGVDSTLKIQPAKLEDSAVYLCASSLERAGVLNEQFFGPGTRLTVL.

The table lists this clonotype with many counts. The rearrangement uses TRBV7-2 and TRBJ2-7, with D perhaps TRBD2 (6 bases). Trimming took 1 base from V and 4 from J, leaving 11 bases between them. The CDR3 is 14 amino acids. Germline-derived CDR1 and CDR2 are SGHTA and FQGNSA. CDR3 loop: CASSLVPSVYEQYF. CDR3 in DNA: TGTGCCAGCAGCTTAGTGCCTAGCGTATACGAGCAGTACTTC.

This clonotype occurred many times. This chain links TRBV12-3 or TRBV12-4 with TRBJ1-1, with 7 nucleotides matching TRBD1. CDR3 length equals 12 residues. Germline trimming cut 3 bases from V and 6 bases from J; bases unmatched to any gene: 1. CDR3 region: CASSFGQAEAFF. The CDR3 DNA follows: TGTGCCAGCAGTTTTGGACAGGCTGAAGCTTTCTTT.

This clonotype has a handful of counts. The J gene is TRBJ1-2, the V gene TRBV18; 8 positions agree with TRBD1. Germline trimming cut 3 bases from V and 2 bases from J; bases unmatched to any gene: 5. The CDR3 sequence is 15 residues long. The germline V gene has CDR1 KGHSH and CDR2 LQKENI. The CDR3 reads CASSPQTGANYGYTF. The CDR3 bases are TGTGCCAGCTCACCCCAGACAGGGGCCAACTATGGCTACACCTTC.

This clonotype has ten or more counts. The chain carries TRBV20-1 and TRBJ2-1, with D possibly being TRBD1 (5 bases). The CDR3 runs to 11 residues. V lost 1 base, J lost 9 bases, and 7 bases lay in between. In germline, CDR1 is DFQATT, CDR2 SNEGSKA (reference sequence). DNA of the CDR3: TGCAGTGCTAGAGGTGGGGCTGAGCAGTTCTTC. As protein: CSARGGAEQFF.

This clonotype has a single count. The chain joins TRBV4-3 to TRBJ2-5, with D perhaps given as TRBD1 or TRBD2 (6 bases each). The end of the DNA fits TRBJ2-1 better, so the J call may be wrong. The germline gives CDR1 LGHNA, CDR2 YSLEER. The CDR3 is 16 residues long. The CDR3 protein is CASSQDVGGSSETQFF. Here the CDR3 DNA reads TGCGCCAGCAGCCAAGACGTGGGGGGCTCCAGCGAGACCCAGTTCTTC.

This clonotype was observed at least ten times. This chain connects TRBV28 to TRBJ2-1; TRBD2 matches at 12 bases. V lost 2 bases to trimming and J lost 1 base; unmatched junction nucleotides: 9. The CDR3 length is 19 residues. CDR1 is MDHEN and CDR2 is SYDVKM in the germline V gene. The CDR3 protein is CASSLRSLAGGPSYNEQFF. The CDR3 DNA reads TGTGCCAGCAGTTTAAGAAGCCTAGCGGGAGGGCCGTCCTACAATGAGCAGTTCTTC.

In its sample, this clonotype was seen many times. The V and J genes are TRBV13 and TRBJ1-6; 8 nucleotides agree with TRBD1. The length of the CDR3 is 16 residues. CDR1 is PRHDT and CDR2 is FYEKMQ in the germline V gene (reference sequence). V was clipped by 2 bases and J by 5 bases; unmatched bases: 5. CDR3 DNA sequence: TGTGCCAGCAGCTTAACCGACAGGGGCGATAATTCACCCCTCCACTTT. Its translation is CASSLTDRGDNSPLHF.

This clonotype was seen more than once but under ten times. The genes are TRBV20-1 and TRBJ2-3; 7 bases are a match to TRBD2. CDR1 is DFQATT, CDR2 SNEGSKA, per germline (reference sequence). V dropped 1 base and J dropped 5; count of bases not matched to a gene: 3. The CDR3 runs to 13 residues. CDR3 sequence: CSARVTSVDTQYF. Here the CDR3 DNA reads TGCAGTGCTAGAGTCACTAGCGTAGATACGCAGTATTTT.

This clonotype has a count of ten or more. The chain is built from TRBV12-3 or TRBV12-4 and TRBJ2-5; weak D call: TRBD1 (6 bases). V lost 5 bases to trimming and J lost 5 bases, with 12 bases between them. The CDR3 loop spans 13 amino acids. The CDR3 bases are TGTGCCAGCAGTCAGGGGCCGTGGGAGACCCAGTACTTC. Amino acids: CASSQGPWETQYF.

V usage is TRBV9 and J usage is TRBJ2-1, with TRBD2 matching 11 bases. The J segment lost 6 bases and the V segment lost 0 bases, leaving 2 bases of the junction unmatched. Germline CDR1 SGDLS, CDR2 YYNGEE. This CDR3 has 15 residues. CDR3 nucleotide sequence: TGTGCCAGCAGCGTAGTAGGACTAGCGGGCAATGAGCAGTTCTTC. It is translated as CASSVVGLAGNEQFF. Drawing the rest from reference TRBV9 and TRBJ2-1, the complete variable domain is DSGVTQTPKHLITATGQRVTLRCSPRSGDLSVYWYQQSLDQGLQFLIQYYNGEERAKGNILERFSAQQFPDLHSELNLSSLELGDSALYFCASSVVGLAGNEQFFGPGTRLTVL.

The chain employs TRBV15 and TRBJ1-2; a possible D gene is TRBD1 (5 bases). Trimming cost V 1 base and J 4 bases, with 7 bases left between them. The V gene's germline CDR1 is LNHNV and CDR2 YYDKDF (reference sequence). The CDR3 has 13 residues. The CDR3 region is CATSRGGGYGYTF. CDR3 coding DNA: TGTGCCACCAGCAGAGGGGGGGGCTATGGCTACACCTTC.

The sample holds many counts of this clonotype. This chain links TRBV7-2 with TRBJ1-1; D is uncertain. The CDR3 length is 13 residues. Trimming shortened V by 7 bases and J by 5 bases, and 14 bases separated the two germline ends. Germline V CDR1 and CDR2: SGHTA, FQGNSA. The CDR3 reads CASNTEASTEAFF. The CDR3 region has the DNA TGTGCCAGCAACACAGAGGCGAGTACTGAAGCTTTCTTT.

This clonotype was counted between two and nine times. The chain combines TRBV18 with TRBJ2-7; TRBD1 matches 8 bases. Germline CDR1 is KGHSH and CDR2 is LQKENI. The length of the CDR3 is 16 residues. The V gene end was trimmed by 1 base and the J gene end by 3 bases; junction bases not matched to a gene: 8. CDR3 nucleotide sequence: TGTGCCAGCTCACCACTCCCGGGACAGGTTCACTACGAGCAGTACTTC. Its protein is CASSPLPGQVHYEQYF.